Below are 23 T cell receptor beta chains sequenced from a single sample in a study of blood T cell repertoires in COVID-19. Some clones are missing from TCRdb's copy, which holds only in-frame ones; the method was immunoSEQ multiplex PCR. The sample lists more than 200,000 clones; 75% to 90% were seen once. The source material was peripheral blood. The receptors originated from a woman of 80 years or more with COVID-19, enrolled during active disease.

This chain links TRBV12-3 or TRBV12-4 with TRBJ2-1; D is uncertain. This CDR3 region has 13 residues. The V end was cut by 3 bases, the J end by 7 bases, with 10 bases between. CDR3 residues: CASSFGARNEQFF. For the CDR3, the DNA is TGTGCCAGCAGTTTTGGAGCGAGGAATGAGCAGTTCTTC.

The rearrangement uses TRBV5-5 and TRBJ1-2; D may be TRBD1 (5 bases). The CDR3 consists of 15 residues. With 3 bases removed from V and 7 bases from J, the gap between germline ends came to 19 bases. Germline V gene lookup returns CDR1 SGHKS and CDR2 YYEKEE (reference sequence). The CDR3 DNA sequence: TGTGCCAGCAGCTATCGATCGACAGCGATGGGTGGCTACACCTTC. Translated: CASSYRSTAMGGYTF.

The gene calls are TRBV6-6 and TRBJ1-1, with D maybe TRBD1 (5 bases). CDR3 length equals 14 residues. In germline, CDR1 is MNHNY, CDR2 SVGAGI (reference sequence). Deletions cut 6 bases from V and 3 bases from J, with 14 bases between. The CDR3 is CASRAGTRDTEAFF. In DNA, the CDR3 is TGTGCCAGCAGGGCGGGGACTAGGGACACTGAAGCTTTCTTT.

The chain recombines TRBV18 with TRBJ2-5; no reliable D call. Trimming removed 5 bases from V and 3 bases from J, with 10 bases in between. Germline V lookup: CDR1 KGHSH, CDR2 LQKENI. The CDR3 loop spans 13 amino acids. CDR3 in amino acids: CASSYGLEETQYF. The DNA for the CDR3 is TGTGCCAGCTCATATGGGCTCGAAGAGACCCAGTACTTC.

The J gene is TRBJ1-5, the V gene TRBV3-1 (or the pseudogene TRBV3-2), with D possibly matching TRBD1 (5 bases). V lost 4 bases to trimming and J lost 3 bases, with 10 bases between them. Germline lookup yields CDR1 LGHDT and CDR2 YNNKEL (reference sequence). CDR3 length: 14 residues. CDR3 nucleotides: TGTGCCAGCAGCCGTCGGGACTCCAATCAGCCCCAGCATTTT. Amino acids: CASSRRDSNQPQHF.

The sample holds a few counts of this clone. The gene calls are TRBV6-6 and TRBJ2-1, with 14 bases identical to TRBD2. From germline, CDR1 is MNHNY and CDR2 SVGAGI (reference sequence). The CDR3 has 14 amino acids. The V segment lost 2 bases and the J segment 9 bases; nucleotides outside the gene matches: 0. CDR3 protein: CASSYGTSGGEQFF. CDR3 nucleotides: TGTGCCAGCAGTTACGGGACTAGCGGGGGTGAGCAGTTCTTC.

The CDR3 sequence is CASSPDDRASSPLHF. The CDR3, as DNA: TGTGCCAGCAGTCCCGACGACAGGGCGAGCTCACCCCTCCACTTT. This chain uses TRBV6-5 with TRBJ1-6; TRBD1 aligns across 7 bases. Trimming at V came to 5 bases and at J to 10 bases, leaving 11 bases not matched to a gene. Per germline, CDR1 MNHEY and CDR2 SVGAGI. The CDR3 consists of 15 residues.

The rearrangement links TRBV28 to TRBJ1-5, with D possibly TRBD1 on 6 matching bases. The CDR3 sequence is 14 residues long. Germline CDR1 reads MDHEN; CDR2 reads SYDVKM. The V gene lost 6 bases and the J gene lost 0 bases, with 9 bases spanning the gap. The CDR3 spells CASRMDSSNQPQHF. CDR3 sequence (DNA): TGTGCCAGCAGGATGGACAGTAGCAATCAGCCCCAGCATTTT.

As concerns this clone: Germline and junction disagree at one end, which may indicate a read error. This chain connects TRBV7-7 to TRBJ2-3; possibly TRBD1 for D (5 bases). Germline assignment: CDR1 SSHAT and CDR2 FNYEAQ (reference sequence). The CDR3 covers 15 residues. CDR3 sequence reads: CASSSGWTDTDTQYF. The CDR3 coding sequence is TGTGCTAGCAGCTCAGGGTGGACGGACACAGATACGCAGTATTTT.

The CDR3 DNA follows: TGTGCCAGCGGGGGAAGCGGGAGCTACGAGCAGTACTTC. This codes for CASGGSGSYEQYF. The chain couples TRBV2 to TRBJ2-7; 8 positions match TRBD2. Looked up from germline, CDR1 is SNHLY and CDR2 is FYNNEI. With 8 bases clipped from V and 3 bases from J, the junction kept 6 bases outside the gene matches. There are 13 residues in the CDR3.

The V and J genes are TRBV11-3 and TRBJ2-2; D possibly corresponds to TRBD1 (7 bases). Looked up from germline, CDR1 is SGHNT and CDR2 is YENEEA. The V and J ends lost 5 bases and 2 bases respectively, with 15 bases between them. This CDR3 has 16 residues. Here the CDR3 reads CASSPGGTPNTGELFF. CDR3 coding DNA: TGTGCCAGCAGCCCAGGGGGGACTCCAAACACCGGGGAGCTGTTTTTT.

The gene calls are TRBV7-9 and TRBJ2-3; TRBD2 aligns across 10 bases. With 2 bases clipped from V and 1 base from J, the junction kept 3 bases outside the gene matches. CDR3 size: 16 residues. The V gene's germline CDR1 is SEHNR and CDR2 FQNEAQ (reference sequence). CDR3 sequence: CASSLPGTSGTDTQYF. In nucleotides, the CDR3 is TGTGCCAGCAGCTTACCCGGGACTAGCGGCACAGATACGCAGTATTTT.

This clone was counted between two and nine times. This sequence joins TRBV19 and TRBJ1-5, with 8 positions matching TRBD1. The germline V gene has CDR1 LNHDA and CDR2 SQIVND (reference sequence). Unmatched junction bases numbered 8, after V lost 5 bases and J lost 2 bases. The CDR3 loop spans 16 amino acids. DNA for the CDR3: TGTGCCAGTAGTTCGGTAGGGGGACAGGGCAATCAGCCCCAGCATTTT. Its translation: CASSSVGGQGNQPQHF.

The chain recombines TRBV30 with TRBJ1-1; D is possibly TRBD1 (6 bases). Trimming removed 6 bases from V and 2 bases from J, with 19 bases in between. From germline, CDR1 is GTSNPN and CDR2 SVGIG (reference sequence). The CDR3 contains 15 residues. For the CDR3, the DNA is TGTGCCTGTAGTATTCAGGGGAGTACTAACACTGAAGCTTTCTTT. The encoded protein is CACSIQGSTNTEAFF.

The chain carries TRBV24-1 and TRBJ1-3; D remains unclear. The CDR3 consists of 16 residues. Germline CDR1 and CDR2: KGHDR and SFDVKD. V was trimmed by 4 bases and J by 0 bases, leaving 12 bases between them. The DNA for the CDR3 is TGTGCCACCAGTGACTTCCTGAGGCTCTCTGGAAACACCATATATTTT. Translation: CATSDFLRLSGNTIYF.

CDR3 bases: TGTGCCAGCTCACCAGGAGGGGACGCGGACGGCTATGGCTACACCTTC. This gives the protein CASSPGGDADGYGYTF. The chain recombines TRBV18 with TRBJ1-2; D perhaps matches TRBD1 (5 bases). The CDR3 consists of 16 residues. Trimming removed 2 bases from V and 4 bases from J, with 17 bases in between. Germline loops: CDR1 KGHSH, CDR2 LQKENI. The full variable domain, in which reference TRBV18 and TRBJ1-2 provide the parts outside the CDR3, is NAGVMQNPRHLVRRRGQEARLRCSPMKGHSHVYWYRQLPEEGLKFMVYLQKENIIDESGMPKERFSAEFPKEGPSILRIQQVVRGDSAAYFCASSPGGDADGYGYTFGSGTRLTVV.

This clone occurred a few times. This rearrangement joins TRBV10-3 to TRBJ1-6; 7 bases map to TRBD1. Per the germline V gene, CDR1 is ENHRY and CDR2 is SYGVKD. The junction had 5 bases not matched to a gene; V was cut back by 9 bases and J by 6 bases. CDR3 length equals 13 residues. The CDR3 loop is CAITGAPNSPLHF. For the CDR3, the DNA is TGTGCCATTACAGGGGCCCCTAATTCACCCCTCCACTTT.

This clone has ten or more counts. The V and J genes are TRBV5-1 and TRBJ1-1; perhaps TRBD1 as D (6 bases). V was cut by 4 bases and J by 7 bases, with 11 bases left in between. This CDR3 contains 12 residues. Germline CDR1 reads SGHRS; CDR2 reads YFSETQ. The CDR3 is CASSIGQNEAFF. DNA for the CDR3: TGCGCCAGCAGCATCGGACAGAATGAAGCTTTCTTT.

This chain joins TRBV7-6 and TRBJ2-6; the D gene is possibly TRBD1 (6 bases). V lost 5 bases and J lost 0, with 11 bases in between. This CDR3 has 16 residues. Looked up from germline, CDR1 is SGHVS and CDR2 is FNYEAQ. CDR3 in amino acids: CASSATGFSGANVLTF. In DNA form, the CDR3 reads TGTGCCAGCAGCGCAACAGGGTTCTCTGGGGCCAACGTCCTGACTTTC. The full variable domain, its missing parts supplied by reference TRBV7-6 and TRBJ2-6, is GAGVSQSPRYKVTKRGQDVALRCDPISGHVSLYWYRQALGQGPEFLTYFNYEAQQDKSGLPNDRFSAERPEGSISTLTIQRTEQRDSAMYRCASSATGFSGANVLTFGAGSRLTVL.

The chain links TRBV6-5 to TRBJ1-4, with 7 bases matching TRBD1. This CDR3 is 14 amino acids long. Germline V lookup: CDR1 MNHEY, CDR2 SVGAGI. V lost 2 bases, J lost 7 bases, and 4 bases stayed unmatched. In DNA, the CDR3 is TGTGCCAGCAGTTACGCTCAGGGGGGTGAAAAACTGTTTTTT. Its protein product is CASSYAQGGEKLFF.

The V gene is TRBV6-5, the J gene TRBJ1-6, with D unresolved. V was pared by 6 bases and J by 11 bases, with 11 bases between. CDR1 MNHEY and CDR2 SVGAGI come from the germline V gene. The CDR3 is made up of 12 amino acids. This CDR3 reads CASRPGETPLHF. CDR3 bases: TGTGCCAGCAGGCCCGGTGAGACACCCCTCCACTTT.

This chain links TRBV5-1 with TRBJ1-5; perhaps TRBD1 as D (6 bases). V was clipped by 1 base and J by 2 bases, with 10 bases between them. Germline V gene data show CDR1 as SGHRS and CDR2 as YFSETQ. This CDR3 is 15 amino acids long. The CDR3 spells CASSLQGMGNQPQHF. The CDR3 DNA is TGCGCCAGCAGCTTGCAGGGGATGGGCAATCAGCCCCAGCATTTT.

The J gene is TRBJ1-4, the V gene TRBV9; the match to TRBD1 covers 9 bases. J was trimmed by 10 bases and V by 3 bases; bases with no gene match: 10. The CDR3 extends over 15 amino acids. CDR1 SGDLS and CDR2 YYNGEE come from the germline V gene. CDR3 sequence reads: CASSAGTGPEGKLFF. The DNA of the CDR3 is TGTGCCAGCAGCGCAGGGACAGGGCCGGAGGGAAAACTGTTTTTT.